The source of this T cell receptor (beta chain) is a study of shared clonotypes between healthy human individuals. Study results and caveats: Researchers sampled blood only, noting tissue repertoires likely differ.

In the case of this clone: Its target is not known.

From germline, CDR1 is MGHRA and CDR2 YSYEKL. J was trimmed by 4 bases and V by 3 bases; bases with no gene match: 5. CDR3 length: 15 amino acids. The naive CD8 subset, CD45RO-negative cells positively selected for CCR7, excluded terminally differentiated effector memory CD45RA+ cells. Clones were read by immunoSEQ multiplex PCR, and TCRdb kept only the in-frame ones, dropping some. The table has roughly 1,800,000 clones, 85% to 95% seen once. Sequenced material: naive CD8+ T cells sorted from blood. This receptor was taken from a man between 18 and 35 years old in good health. The chain carries TRBV4-1 and TRBJ2-7; the match to TRBD1 covers 11 bases. The CDR3 loop reads CASSHRTGGVYEQYF. The CDR3 coding sequence is TGCGCCAGCAGCCACCGGACAGGGGGCGTATACGAGCAGTACTTC.